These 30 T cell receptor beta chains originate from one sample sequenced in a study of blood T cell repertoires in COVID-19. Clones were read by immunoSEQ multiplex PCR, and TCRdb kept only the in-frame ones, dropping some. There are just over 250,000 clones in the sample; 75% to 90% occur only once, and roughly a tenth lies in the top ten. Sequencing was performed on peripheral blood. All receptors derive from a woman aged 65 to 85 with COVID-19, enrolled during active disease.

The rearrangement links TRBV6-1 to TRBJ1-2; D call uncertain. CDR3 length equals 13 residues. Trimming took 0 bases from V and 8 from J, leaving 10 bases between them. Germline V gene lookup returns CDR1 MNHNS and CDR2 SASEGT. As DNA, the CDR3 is TGTGCCAGCAGTGAAGCCCCGGGATACGGCTACACCTTC. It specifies CASSEAPGYGYTF.

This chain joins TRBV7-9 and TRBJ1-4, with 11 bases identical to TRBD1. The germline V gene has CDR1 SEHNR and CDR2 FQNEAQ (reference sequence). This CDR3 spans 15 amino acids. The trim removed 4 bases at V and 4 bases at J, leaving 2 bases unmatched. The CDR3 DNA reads TGTGCCAGCAGCTGGACAGGGGGCAGTAATGAAAAACTGTTTTTT. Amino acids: CASSWTGGSNEKLFF.

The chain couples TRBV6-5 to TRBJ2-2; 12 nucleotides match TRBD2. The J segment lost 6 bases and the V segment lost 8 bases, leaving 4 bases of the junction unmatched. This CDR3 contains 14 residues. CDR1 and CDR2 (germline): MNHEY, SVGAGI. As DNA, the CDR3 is TGTGCCAGCCGACTAGCGGGAGCGGCCGGGGAGCTGTTTTTT. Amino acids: CASRLAGAAGELFF.

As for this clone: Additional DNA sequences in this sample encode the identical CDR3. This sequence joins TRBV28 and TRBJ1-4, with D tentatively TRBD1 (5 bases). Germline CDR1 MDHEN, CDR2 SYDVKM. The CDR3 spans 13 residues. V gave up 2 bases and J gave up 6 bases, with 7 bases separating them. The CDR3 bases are TGTGCCAGCAGTTTACCAGGGTATGAAAAACTGTTTTTT. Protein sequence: CASSLPGYEKLFF. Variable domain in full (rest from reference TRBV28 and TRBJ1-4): DVKVTQSSRYLVKRTGEKVFLECVQDMDHENMFWYRQDPGLGLRLIYFSYDVKMKEKGDIPEGYSVSREKKERFSLILESASTNQTSMYLCASSLPGYEKLFFGSGTQLSVL.

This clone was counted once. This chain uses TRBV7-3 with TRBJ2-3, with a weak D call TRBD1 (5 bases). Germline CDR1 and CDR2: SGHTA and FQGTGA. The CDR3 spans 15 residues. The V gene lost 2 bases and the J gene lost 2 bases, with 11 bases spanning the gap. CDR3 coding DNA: TGTGCCAGCAGCTTATCCGCGACAGTCACAGATACGCAGTATTTT. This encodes CASSLSATVTDTQYF.

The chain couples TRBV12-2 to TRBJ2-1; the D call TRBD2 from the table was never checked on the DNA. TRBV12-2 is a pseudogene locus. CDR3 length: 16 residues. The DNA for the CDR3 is TGTGCAAGTCGCTTTAGCGGGAGAGGATCTTCGAATGAGCAGTTCTTC. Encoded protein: CASRFSGRGSSNEQFF.

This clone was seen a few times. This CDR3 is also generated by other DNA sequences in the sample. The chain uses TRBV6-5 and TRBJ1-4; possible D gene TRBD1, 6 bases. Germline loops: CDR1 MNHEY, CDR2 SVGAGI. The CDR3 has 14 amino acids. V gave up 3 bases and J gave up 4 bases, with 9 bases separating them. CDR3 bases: TGTGCCAGCAGTTATGGACAGCATAATGAAAAACTGTTTTTT. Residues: CASSYGQHNEKLFF.

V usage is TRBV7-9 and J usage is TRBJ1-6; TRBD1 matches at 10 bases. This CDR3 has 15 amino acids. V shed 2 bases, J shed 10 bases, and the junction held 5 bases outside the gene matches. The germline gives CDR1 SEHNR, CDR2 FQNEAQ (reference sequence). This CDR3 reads CASSLRQGAESPLHF. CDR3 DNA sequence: TGTGCCAGCAGCTTACGACAGGGGGCAGAATCACCCCTCCACTTT.

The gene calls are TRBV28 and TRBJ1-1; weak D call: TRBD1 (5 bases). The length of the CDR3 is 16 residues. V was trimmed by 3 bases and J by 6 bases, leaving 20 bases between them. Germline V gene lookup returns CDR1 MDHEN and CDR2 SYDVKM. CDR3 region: CASSFVPGRAYSEAFF. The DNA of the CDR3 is TGTGCCAGCAGTTTTGTCCCAGGGCGCGCTTATTCTGAAGCTTTCTTT.

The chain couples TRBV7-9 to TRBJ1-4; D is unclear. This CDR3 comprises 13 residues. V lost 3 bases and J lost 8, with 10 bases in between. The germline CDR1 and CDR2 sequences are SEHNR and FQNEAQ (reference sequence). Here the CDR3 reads CASSFSVEEKLFF. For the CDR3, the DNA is TGTGCCAGCAGCTTCAGCGTCGAGGAAAAACTGTTTTTT.

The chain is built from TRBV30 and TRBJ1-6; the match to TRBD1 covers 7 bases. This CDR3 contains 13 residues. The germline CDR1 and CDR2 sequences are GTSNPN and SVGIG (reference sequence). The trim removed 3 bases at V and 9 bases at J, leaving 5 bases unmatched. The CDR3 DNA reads TGTGCCTGGAGCCCCGACAGGGTTTCACCCCTCCACTTT. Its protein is CAWSPDRVSPLHF.

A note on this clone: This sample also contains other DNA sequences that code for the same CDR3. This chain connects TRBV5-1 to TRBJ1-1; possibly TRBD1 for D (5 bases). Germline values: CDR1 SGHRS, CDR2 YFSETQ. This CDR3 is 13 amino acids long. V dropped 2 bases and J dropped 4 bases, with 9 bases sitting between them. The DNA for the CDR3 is TGCGCCAGCAGCTTTGGGGGGGTCACTGAAGCTTTCTTT. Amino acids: CASSFGGVTEAFF. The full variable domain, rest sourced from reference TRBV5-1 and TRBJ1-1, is KAGVTQTPRYLIKTRGQQVTLSCSPISGHRSVSWYQQTPGQGLQFLFEYFSETQRNKGNFPGRFSGRQFSNSRSEMNVSTLELGDSALYLCASSFGGVTEAFFGQGTRLTVV.

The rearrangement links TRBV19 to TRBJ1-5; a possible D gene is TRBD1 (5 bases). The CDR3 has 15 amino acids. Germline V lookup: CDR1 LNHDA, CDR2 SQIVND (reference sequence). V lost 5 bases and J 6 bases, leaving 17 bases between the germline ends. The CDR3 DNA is TGTGCCAGTAGTCAAAATAGGGGAGGGTCTCAGCCCCAGCATTTT. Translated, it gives CASSQNRGGSQPQHF.

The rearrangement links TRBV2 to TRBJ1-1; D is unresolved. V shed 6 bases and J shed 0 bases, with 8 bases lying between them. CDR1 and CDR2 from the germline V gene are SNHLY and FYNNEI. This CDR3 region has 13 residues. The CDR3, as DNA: TGTGCCAGCAGAACAGACATGAACACTGAAGCTTTCTTT. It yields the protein CASRTDMNTEAFF.

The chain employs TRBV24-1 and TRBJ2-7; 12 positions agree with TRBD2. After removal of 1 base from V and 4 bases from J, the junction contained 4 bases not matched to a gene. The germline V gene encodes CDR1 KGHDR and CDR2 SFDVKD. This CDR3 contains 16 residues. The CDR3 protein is CATSDFRLAGEYEQYF. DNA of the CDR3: TGTGCCACCAGTGATTTTCGACTAGCGGGAGAATACGAGCAGTACTTC.

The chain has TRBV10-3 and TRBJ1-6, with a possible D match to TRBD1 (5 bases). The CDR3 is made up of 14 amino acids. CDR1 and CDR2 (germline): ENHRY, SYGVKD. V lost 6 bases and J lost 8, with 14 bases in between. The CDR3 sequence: CAIRTASRDSPLHF. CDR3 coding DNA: TGTGCCATCAGGACAGCCTCTAGGGATTCACCCCTCCACTTT.

CDR3 bases: TGCGCCAGCAGTCTAAGTCAGGGATTGACAGATACGCAGTATTTT. It encodes CASSLSQGLTDTQYF. The V call is TRBV4-1, the J call TRBJ2-3; D possibly corresponds to TRBD1 (5 bases). This CDR3 spans 15 amino acids. In germline, CDR1 is MGHRA, CDR2 YSYEKL. The V and J ends lost 6 bases and 3 bases respectively, with 16 bases between them.

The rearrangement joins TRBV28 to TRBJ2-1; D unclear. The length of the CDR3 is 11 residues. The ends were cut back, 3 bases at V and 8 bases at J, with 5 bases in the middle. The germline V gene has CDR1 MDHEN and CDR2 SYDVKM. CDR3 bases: TGTGCCAGCAGTTTTCTCGATGAGCAGTTCTTC. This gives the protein CASSFLDEQFF.

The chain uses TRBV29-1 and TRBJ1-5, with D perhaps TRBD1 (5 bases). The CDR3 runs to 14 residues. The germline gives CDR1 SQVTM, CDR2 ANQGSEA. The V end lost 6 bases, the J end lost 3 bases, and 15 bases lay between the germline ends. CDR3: CSVSSGKNNQPQHF. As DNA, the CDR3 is TGCAGCGTGAGCTCAGGGAAAAACAATCAGCCCCAGCATTTT.

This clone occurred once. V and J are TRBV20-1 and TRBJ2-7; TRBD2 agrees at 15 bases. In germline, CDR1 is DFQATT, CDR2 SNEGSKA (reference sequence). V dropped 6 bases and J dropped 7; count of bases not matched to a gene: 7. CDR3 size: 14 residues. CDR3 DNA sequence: TGCAGTGCCAGTGGACTAGCGGGAGGGCAAGAGCAGTACTTC. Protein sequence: CSASGLAGGQEQYF.

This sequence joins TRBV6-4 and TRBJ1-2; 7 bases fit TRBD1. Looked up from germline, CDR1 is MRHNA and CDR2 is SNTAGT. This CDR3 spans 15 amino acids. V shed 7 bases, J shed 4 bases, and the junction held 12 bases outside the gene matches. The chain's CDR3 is CASINRDSPPYGYTF. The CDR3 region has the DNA TGTGCCAGCATTAATAGGGACAGCCCCCCCTATGGCTACACCTTC.

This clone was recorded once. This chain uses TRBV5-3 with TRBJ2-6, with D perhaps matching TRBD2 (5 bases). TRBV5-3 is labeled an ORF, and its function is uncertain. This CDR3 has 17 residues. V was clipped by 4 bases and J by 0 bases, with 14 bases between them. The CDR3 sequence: CARSVEEGSSGANVLTF. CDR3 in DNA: TGTGCCAGAAGCGTGGAAGAAGGGAGCTCTGGGGCCAACGTCCTGACTTTC.

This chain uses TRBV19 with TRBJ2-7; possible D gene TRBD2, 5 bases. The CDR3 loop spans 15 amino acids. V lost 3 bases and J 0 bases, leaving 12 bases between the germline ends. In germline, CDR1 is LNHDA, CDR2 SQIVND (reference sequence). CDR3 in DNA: TGTGCCAGTAGTATGAGAGGGATCGGCTCCTACGAGCAGTACTTC. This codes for CASSMRGIGSYEQYF.

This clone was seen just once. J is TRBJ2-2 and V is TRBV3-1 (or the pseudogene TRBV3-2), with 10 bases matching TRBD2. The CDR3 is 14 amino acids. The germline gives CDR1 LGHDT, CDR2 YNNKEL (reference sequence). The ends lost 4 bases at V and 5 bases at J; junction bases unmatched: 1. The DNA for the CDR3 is TGTGCCAGCAGCCTAGCGGGAGGAACCGGGGAGCTGTTTTTT. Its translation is CASSLAGGTGELFF.

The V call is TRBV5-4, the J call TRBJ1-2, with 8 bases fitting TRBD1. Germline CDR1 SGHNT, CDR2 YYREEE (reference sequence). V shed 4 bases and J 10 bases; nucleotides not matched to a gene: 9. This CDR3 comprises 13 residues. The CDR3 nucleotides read TGTGCCAGCAGCGGCCGGGGACAGGACTACTACACCTTC. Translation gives CASSGRGQDYYTF. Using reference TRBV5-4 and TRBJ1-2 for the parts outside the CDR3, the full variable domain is ETGVTQSPTHLIKTRGQQVTLRCSSQSGHNTVSWYQQALGQGPQFIFQYYREEENGRGNFPPRFSGLQFPNYSSELNVNALELDDSALYLCASSGRGQDYYTFGSGTRLTVV.

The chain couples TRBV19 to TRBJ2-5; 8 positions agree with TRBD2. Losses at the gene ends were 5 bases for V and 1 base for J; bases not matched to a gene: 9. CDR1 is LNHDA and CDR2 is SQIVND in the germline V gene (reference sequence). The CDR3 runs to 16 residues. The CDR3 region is CASSLIAGHFQETQYF. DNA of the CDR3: TGTGCCAGTAGTCTTATAGCGGGACACTTCCAAGAGACCCAGTACTTC.

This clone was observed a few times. This chain's CDR3 is CASSWREPDTQYF. The CDR3 nucleotides read TGTGCCAGCAGTTGGCGGGAGCCAGATACGCAGTATTTT. The chain carries TRBV12-3 or TRBV12-4 and TRBJ2-3, with 7 nucleotides matching TRBD2. The CDR3 extends over 13 amino acids. V lost 4 bases to trimming and J lost 4 bases; unmatched junction nucleotides: 2.

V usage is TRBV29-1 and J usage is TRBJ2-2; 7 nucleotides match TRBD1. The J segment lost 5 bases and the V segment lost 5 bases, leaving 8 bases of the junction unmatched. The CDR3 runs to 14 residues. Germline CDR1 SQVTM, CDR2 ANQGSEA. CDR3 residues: CSVQGVVGTGELFF. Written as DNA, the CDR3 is TGCAGCGTTCAGGGGGTTGTCGGAACCGGGGAGCTGTTTTTT.

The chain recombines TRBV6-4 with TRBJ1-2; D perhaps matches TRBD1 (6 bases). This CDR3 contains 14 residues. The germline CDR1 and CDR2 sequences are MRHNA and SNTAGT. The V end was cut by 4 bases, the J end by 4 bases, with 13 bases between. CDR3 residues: CASSAGQLGYGYTF. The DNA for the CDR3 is TGTGCCAGCAGTGCCGGACAGTTGGGCTATGGCTACACCTTC.

Here the CDR3 reads CASTRGQDYGYTF. CDR3 DNA sequence: TGTGCCAGCACCAGGGGACAGGATTATGGCTACACCTTC. The chain couples TRBV6-5 to TRBJ1-2; 8 positions match TRBD1. The CDR3 totals 13 residues. From germline, CDR1 is MNHEY and CDR2 SVGAGI. The junction had 6 bases not matched to a gene; V was cut back by 7 bases and J by 5 bases.